These 21 T cell receptor beta chains were all obtained from the same sample, sequenced in a study of T cells in Graves' hyperthyroidism and ophthalmopathy. Regions amplified from RNA transcripts were the TCR beta CDR3 regions. First-round RT-PCR of the TCR CDR3 relied on the HTBI primer set. TCRdb re-analysed the multiplex PCR reads in MiXCR, keeping a single row per CDR3 protein. The table has under 350,000 distinct CDR3 sequences, 12% to 15% seen once. What was sequenced was blood. These receptor sequences come from a middle-aged woman with Graves' ophthalmopathy.

This chain uses TRBV15 with TRBJ2-2; TRBD2 agrees at 8 bases. Germline assignment: CDR1 LNHNV and CDR2 YYDKDF (reference sequence). Trimming cost V 3 bases and J 1 base; bases outside gene matches: 7. The CDR3 length is 17 residues. CDR3 sequence: CATSRLREALNTGELFF. The CDR3 coding sequence is TGTGCCACCAGCAGGCTGCGGGAGGCCTTGAACACCGGGGAGCTGTTTTTT.

This clonotype came up a few times. V is TRBV5-7 and J is TRBJ2-7, with TRBD2 matching 8 bases. TRBV5-7 is flagged as an ORF with uncertain function. The J segment lost 5 bases and the V segment lost 4 bases, leaving 8 bases of the junction unmatched. The length of the CDR3 is 14 residues. This CDR3 reads CASSTRRGADEQYF. In DNA form, the CDR3 reads TGTGCCAGCAGCACCCGGCGGGGGGCCGACGAGCAGTACTTC.

This clonotype occurred many times. V and J are TRBV5-4 and TRBJ2-1; D perhaps matches TRBD1 (6 bases). The CDR3 contains 13 residues. V lost 5 bases and J 8 bases, leaving 14 bases between the germline ends. Germline lookup yields CDR1 SGHNT and CDR2 YYREEE (reference sequence). The CDR3 bases are TGTGCCAGCAGTAGGTATGGGGGCGATGAGCAGTTCTTC. Residues: CASSRYGGDEQFF.

This clonotype was seen many times. The chain uses TRBV29-1 and TRBJ2-3; no clear D. The CDR3 is 8 residues long. Germline CDR1 is SQVTM and CDR2 is ANQGSEA. V was trimmed by 7 bases and J by 4 bases, leaving 0 bases between them. CDR3 sequence: CSADTQYF. CDR3 nucleotide sequence: TGCAGCGCAGATACGCAGTATTTT.

This chain uses TRBV5-8 with TRBJ2-2, with 7 nucleotides matching TRBD1. The CDR3 length is 15 residues. With V trimmed by 4 bases and J by 6 bases, 9 bases remained unmatched. Germline-derived CDR1 and CDR2 are SGHTS and YDEGEE. The CDR3 coding sequence is TGTGCCAGCAGCCCAGCGGACAGGCTTGCCGGGGAGCTGTTTTTT. Its translation: CASSPADRLAGELFF.

This clonotype was detected many times. The rearrangement links TRBV10-3 to TRBJ2-5; D is perhaps TRBD1 (7 bases). V shed 2 bases and J shed 9 bases, with 19 bases lying between them. The CDR3 is 15 residues long. From germline, CDR1 is ENHRY and CDR2 SYGVKD. CDR3 DNA sequence: TGTGCCATCAGTGAGACGAAAACTAGCAGGGGGTCCCAGTACTTC. It translates to CAISETKTSRGSQYF.

In the case of this clonotype: This may stem from a read error, because a much larger clone lies one nucleotide away. The V gene is TRBV27, the J gene TRBJ2-2; D call uncertain. This CDR3 spans 11 amino acids. The germline gives CDR1 MNHEY, CDR2 SMNVEV (reference sequence). The DNA of the CDR3 is TGTGCAAGGGTTGTGGTCGGGGAGCTGTTTTTT. It codes for CARVVVGELFF.

The sample holds many counts of this clonotype. The chain has TRBV12-3 or TRBV12-4 and TRBJ1-1; tentative D call: TRBD1 (5 bases). The CDR3 spans 14 residues. The ends were cut back, 2 bases at V and 4 bases at J, with 11 bases in the middle. The CDR3 DNA follows: TGTGCCAGCAGTTTATCGGGGGTGAGCACTGAAGCTTTCTTT. This encodes CASSLSGVSTEAFF.

The genes are TRBV20-1 and TRBJ2-7, with 14 bases aligning to TRBD2. Germline lookup yields CDR1 DFQATT and CDR2 SNEGSKA (reference sequence). V lost 6 bases to trimming and J lost 6 bases; unmatched junction nucleotides: 7. The length of the CDR3 is 14 residues. CDR3 DNA sequence: TGCAGTGCCAGACTAGCGGGAGGGGTCGGCGAGCAGTACTTC. Amino acid sequence: CSARLAGGVGEQYF.

A remark on this clonotype: A much larger clone lies one base from this, so it may be a read error. The chain carries TRBV6-1 and TRBJ1-3; 9 nucleotides agree with TRBD1. The CDR3 consists of 16 residues. In germline, CDR1 is MNHNS, CDR2 SASEGT. CDR3 nucleotides: TGTGTCAGCAGTGAATCTCCGGGACAGGGAAAAAACACCATATATTTT. Residues: CVSSESPGQGKNTIYF.

The chain recombines TRBV19 with TRBJ2-2; D is uncertain. CDR3 length: 13 amino acids. Germline-derived CDR1 and CDR2 are LNHDA and SQIVND (reference sequence). Trimming removed 3 bases at V and 6 bases at J, with 8 bases between. CDR3 coding DNA: TGTGCCAGTAGTATTGGGGTGCCCGGGGAGCTGTTTTTT. This encodes CASSIGVPGELFF.

This clonotype was found many times. The chain joins TRBV12-3 or TRBV12-4 to TRBJ2-5; 7 bases map to TRBD2. Unmatched junction bases numbered 17, after V lost 3 bases and J lost 1 base. The CDR3 totals 19 residues. The chain's CDR3 is CASSLGLSGDLGGQETQYF. CDR3 coding DNA: TGTGCCAGCAGTTTGGGCCTCAGCGGGGACCTCGGGGGCCAAGAGACCCAGTACTTC.

This clonotype was detected many times. The genes are TRBV6-2 or TRBV6-3 and TRBJ2-5; possible D gene TRBD1, 6 bases. The CDR3 has 15 amino acids. Germline V lookup: CDR1 MNHEY, CDR2 SVGEGT. The V end lost 6 bases, the J end lost 2 bases, and 16 bases lay between the germline ends. The CDR3 DNA reads TGTGCCAGCAGCCCAGACCCGGGACATCAAGAGACCCAGTACTTC. As protein: CASSPDPGHQETQYF.

In this sample, this clonotype turned up many times. The chain couples TRBV3-1 to TRBJ2-3, with 7 bases that match TRBD1. Germline CDR1 LGHDT, CDR2 YNNKEL (reference sequence). The ends lost 6 bases at V and 1 base at J; junction bases unmatched: 1. CDR3 length: 13 residues. The CDR3 reads CASRGTGTDTQYF. CDR3 in DNA: TGTGCCAGCAGGGGGACAGGCACAGATACGCAGTATTTT.

This clonotype was observed at least ten times. The chain links TRBV28 to TRBJ2-7, with 9 positions matching TRBD2. The V and J ends lost 3 bases and 2 bases, in that order; junction bases with no gene match: 8. The germline V gene encodes CDR1 MDHEN and CDR2 SYDVKM. The CDR3 spans 16 residues. The CDR3 DNA sequence: TGTGCCAGCAGTTTCCCCGGGCTAGCGGGGACCTACGAGCAGTACTTC. Its protein product is CASSFPGLAGTYEQYF.

The chain recombines TRBV3-1 with TRBJ2-2, with D uncertain. The ends were cut back, 3 bases at V and 7 bases at J, with 6 bases in the middle. The V gene's germline CDR1 is LGHDT and CDR2 YNNKEL (reference sequence). The CDR3 totals 12 residues. The CDR3 nucleotides are TGTGCCAGCAGCCACTCTGGCGGGGAGCTGTTTTTT. It yields the protein CASSHSGGELFF.

The chain carries TRBV29-1 and TRBJ2-7, with 9 bases that match TRBD1. V trimming: 7 bases; J trimming: 5 bases; junction bases outside the gene matches: 9. The length of the CDR3 is 13 residues. Germline V gene lookup returns CDR1 SQVTM and CDR2 ANQGSEA. The CDR3 reads CSGGDRVSDEQYF. The CDR3 DNA is TGCAGCGGAGGGGACAGGGTGTCCGACGAGCAGTACTTC.

This clonotype has a count of ten or more. The chain is built from TRBV5-1 and TRBJ1-1; D unresolved. V gave up 1 base and J gave up 0 bases, with 7 bases separating them. The CDR3 sequence is 14 residues long. CDR1 and CDR2 (germline): SGHRS, YFSETQ. Here the CDR3 DNA reads TGCGCCAGCAGCTTGACAGACTTGAACACTGAAGCTTTCTTT. Encoded protein: CASSLTDLNTEAFF.

This clonotype was counted between two and nine times. The V call is TRBV14, the J call TRBJ2-5; maybe TRBD1 (6 bases). V lost 5 bases and J 7 bases, leaving 11 bases between the germline ends. Looked up from germline, CDR1 is SGHDN and CDR2 is FVKESK. The CDR3 extends over 12 amino acids. The CDR3 spells CASSEGEGTQYF. Here the CDR3 DNA reads TGTGCCAGCAGCGAGGGGGAAGGGACCCAGTACTTC.

The V call is TRBV27, the J call TRBJ1-6; D ambiguous. Germline assignment: CDR1 MNHEY and CDR2 SMNVEV (reference sequence). The CDR3 extends over 14 amino acids. V dropped 3 bases and J dropped 5 bases, with 8 bases sitting between them. As DNA, the CDR3 is TGTGCCAGCAGTTTTGCCCAAAATAATTCACCCCTCCACTTT. Its protein is CASSFAQNNSPLHF.

The rearrangement links TRBV19 to TRBJ1-3; D gene uncertain. The CDR3 runs to 14 residues. V shed 7 bases and J shed 0 bases, with 10 bases lying between them. In germline, CDR1 is LNHDA, CDR2 SQIVND (reference sequence). Here the CDR3 reads CASTMRNSGNTIYF. The CDR3 DNA follows: TGTGCCAGTACCATGAGGAACTCTGGAAACACCATATATTTT.